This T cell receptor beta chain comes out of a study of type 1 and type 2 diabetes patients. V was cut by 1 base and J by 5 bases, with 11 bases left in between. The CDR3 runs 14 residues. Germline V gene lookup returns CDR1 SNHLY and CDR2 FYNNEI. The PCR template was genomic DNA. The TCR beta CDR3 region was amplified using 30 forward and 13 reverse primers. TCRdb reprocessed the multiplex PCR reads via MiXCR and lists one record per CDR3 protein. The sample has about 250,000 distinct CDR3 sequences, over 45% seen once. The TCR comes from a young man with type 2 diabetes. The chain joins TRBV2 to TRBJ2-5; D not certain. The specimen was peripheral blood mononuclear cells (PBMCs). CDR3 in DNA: TGTGCCAGCAGTGAAGGGGCACATCAGGAGACCCAGTACTTC. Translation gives CASSEGAHQETQYF.